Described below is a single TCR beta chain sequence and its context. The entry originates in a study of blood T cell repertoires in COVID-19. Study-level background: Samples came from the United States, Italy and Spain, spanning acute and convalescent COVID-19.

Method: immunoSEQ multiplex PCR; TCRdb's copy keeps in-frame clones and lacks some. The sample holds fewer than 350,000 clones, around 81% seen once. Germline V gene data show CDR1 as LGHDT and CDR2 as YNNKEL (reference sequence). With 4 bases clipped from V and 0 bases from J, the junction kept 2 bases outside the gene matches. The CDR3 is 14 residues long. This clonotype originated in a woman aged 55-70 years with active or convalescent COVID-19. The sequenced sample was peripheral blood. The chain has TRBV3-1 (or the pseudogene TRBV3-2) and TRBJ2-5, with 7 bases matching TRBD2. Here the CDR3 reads CASSRAGDQETQYF. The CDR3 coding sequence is TGTGCCAGCAGCCGGGCGGGGGACCAAGAGACCCAGTACTTC.